These 5 T cell receptor beta chains share one sample of origin, sequenced in a study of cytomegalovirus exposure and HLA in healthy donors. TCRdb keeps only in-frame clones here, not all; method: immunoSEQ multiplex PCR. Of 120,000 or so clones in the sample, roughly 90% were seen once. What was sequenced was PBMCs. Every receptor here comes from a woman younger than 35 in good health and CMV-seronegative.

This rearrangement joins TRBV18 to TRBJ2-3, with D uncertain. This CDR3 is 12 amino acids long. Trimming pared 6 bases from V and 4 bases from J, leaving 8 bases between. CDR1 KGHSH and CDR2 LQKENI come from the germline V gene. The CDR3 coding sequence is TGTGCCAGCTCCGTCCCCGCAGATACGCAGTATTTT. Encoded protein: CASSVPADTQYF.

The genes are TRBV28 and TRBJ2-3; TRBD2 is a possible D gene (6 bases). This CDR3 spans 15 amino acids. Germline loops: CDR1 MDHEN, CDR2 SYDVKM. Trimming pared 2 bases from V and 1 base from J, leaving 10 bases between. CDR3 bases: TGTGCCAGCAGTTTAGGGTCTAGCGGCACAGATACGCAGTATTTT. It translates to CASSLGSSGTDTQYF.

This rearrangement joins TRBV2 to TRBJ1-1, with a weak D call TRBD1 (6 bases). Germline CDR1 is SNHLY and CDR2 is FYNNEI. The length of the CDR3 is 14 residues. The V end was cut by 4 bases, the J end by 4 bases, with 13 bases between. CDR3 nucleotides: TGTGCCAGCAGTGTCCCACAGGGTCGCACTGAAGCTTTCTTT. This sequence encodes CASSVPQGRTEAFF.

The chain uses TRBV2 and TRBJ2-7, with TRBD2 identical over 11 bases. This CDR3 is 14 amino acids long. The junction had 1 base not matched to a gene; V was cut back by 3 bases and J by 3 bases. From germline, CDR1 is SNHLY and CDR2 FYNNEI. The CDR3 DNA follows: TGTGCCAGCAGTGAGCTAGCGGGAGGCTACGAGCAGTACTTC. Translated: CASSELAGGYEQYF.

The V gene is TRBV6-5, the J gene TRBJ2-7; 8 nucleotides line up with TRBD2. The V gene's germline CDR1 is MNHEY and CDR2 SVGAGI. The CDR3 loop spans 15 amino acids. V was clipped by 0 bases and J by 6 bases; unmatched bases: 7. The CDR3 is CASSYSRGGGSEQYF. The CDR3 nucleotides are TGTGCCAGCAGTTACTCCCGGGGGGGAGGGTCCGAGCAGTACTTC.